One sample yielded the 27 T cell receptor beta chains listed below, sequenced in a study of blood T cells in healthy people across ages (dated by TCRdb to the mid-2010s). The library was produced with 5' RACE. Sequenced using an Illumina HiSeq 2500. A second PCR of about 7 to 12 cycles was run with a J-beta primer mix and a sample-barcoded 5' primer. TCRdb took the public reads, trimmed them with fastp at Q25, ran MiXCR for clone calling and kept in-frame beta chains. Every entry covers one CDR3 protein and lists the most common genes and DNA from its rows. The sample profile shows about 1,400,000 distinct CDR3 sequences; roughly 40% of them were found once. Approximately 7.9% of the sample is taken by the ten largest. The material sequenced was blood. The receptors come from a woman younger than 35 in good health.

CDR3 bases: TGTGCCAGCAGCCAAGGGGGACTCATCACAGATACGCAGTATTTT. Protein product: CASSQGGLITDTQYF. V usage is TRBV14 and J usage is TRBJ2-3; the D gene is possibly TRBD2 (6 bases). CDR1 and CDR2 from the germline V gene are SGHDN and FVKESK. V lost 1 base and J 2 bases, leaving 10 bases between the germline ends. CDR3 length equals 15 residues.

In its sample, this clonotype was seen a few times. The chain uses TRBV20-1 and TRBJ2-1; D is uncertain. The CDR3 loop spans 11 amino acids. Trimming removed 2 bases at V and 7 bases at J, with 6 bases between. The germline V gene has CDR1 DFQATT and CDR2 SNEGSKA (reference sequence). This CDR3 is CSARPRNEQFF. The CDR3 DNA reads as TGCAGTGCTAGACCGAGAAATGAGCAGTTCTTC.

The chain employs TRBV25-1 and TRBJ1-6; TRBD1 matches 7 bases. The CDR3 is 15 residues long. Germline lookup yields CDR1 MGHDK and CDR2 SYGVNS. V lost 4 bases and J lost 7; bases outside the gene matches: 7. CDR3 amino acids: CASSAQGVRNSPLHF. CDR3 DNA: TGTGCCAGCAGTGCTCAGGGGGTAAGGAATTCACCCCTCCACTTT.

The chain employs TRBV27 and TRBJ1-2; no clear D. CDR1 is MNHEY, CDR2 SMNVEV, per germline (reference sequence). V lost 7 bases to trimming and J lost 4 bases, with 10 bases between them. The CDR3 spans 12 residues. This CDR3 reads CASKTETYGYTF. The CDR3 nucleotides are TGTGCCAGCAAAACAGAAACCTATGGCTACACCTTC.

The rearrangement links TRBV12-3 or TRBV12-4 to TRBJ2-3; D unresolved. V lost 5 bases and J lost 4, with 19 bases in between. The CDR3 is made up of 16 amino acids. The CDR3 region is CASSPQEQTSADTQYF. The DNA for the CDR3 is TGTGCCAGCAGTCCCCAGGAGCAGACGAGCGCAGATACGCAGTATTTT.

The rearrangement joins TRBV28 to TRBJ1-5; no clear D gene. The V end was cut by 4 bases, the J end by 6 bases, with 19 bases between. This CDR3 is 16 amino acids long. Germline CDR1 is MDHEN and CDR2 is SYDVKM. In nucleotides, the CDR3 is TGTGCCAGCAGTTCTACTCCTACCGGGGTGGGTCAGCCCCAGCATTTT. It codes for CASSSTPTGVGQPQHF.

A few counts support this clonotype. This sequence joins TRBV20-1 and TRBJ2-5; 7 nucleotides match TRBD2. The DNA end favors TRBJ2-7, so the J call may be wrong. This CDR3 spans 18 amino acids. Germline CDR1 and CDR2: DFQATT and SNEGSKA (reference sequence). The CDR3 DNA reads TGCAGTGCTCCGTGGCCCTTTGGTATGCGGGCTAGCGGAGACGAGCAGTACTTC. Protein: CSAPWPFGMRASGDEQYF.

Ten or more counts support this clonotype. V gene TRBV7-9 combines with J gene TRBJ2-7; 10 bases line up with TRBD2. Trimming removed 4 bases from V and 2 bases from J; junction bases left unmatched: 2. The germline V gene encodes CDR1 SEHNR and CDR2 FQNEAQ (reference sequence). This CDR3 region has 14 residues. This CDR3 is CASSSSGRAYEQYF. DNA for the CDR3: TGTGCCAGCAGCTCAAGCGGGAGGGCCTACGAGCAGTACTTC.

The chain carries TRBV3-1 and TRBJ1-1; D not resolved. The V end was cut by 0 bases, the J end by 6 bases, with 11 bases between. The length of the CDR3 is 14 residues. Germline V gene data show CDR1 as LGHDT and CDR2 as YNNKEL (reference sequence). The CDR3 is CASSQDIGLPEAFF. CDR3 nucleotides: TGTGCCAGCAGCCAAGATATAGGGTTACCTGAAGCTTTCTTT.

The chain links TRBV2 to TRBJ1-2, with D perhaps TRBD1 (6 bases). Germline lookup yields CDR1 SNHLY and CDR2 FYNNEI. V dropped 6 bases and J dropped 2 bases, with 16 bases sitting between them. This CDR3 comprises 15 residues. CDR3: CASRENRETNYGYTF. The CDR3 DNA is TGTGCCAGCAGGGAAAACAGGGAAACCAACTATGGCTACACCTTC.

In this sample, this clonotype turned up a few times. The gene calls are TRBV20-1 and TRBJ2-2, with 11 bases lining up with TRBD2. V gave up 6 bases and J gave up 4 bases; unmatched junction bases: 4. Germline-derived CDR1 and CDR2 are DFQATT and SNEGSKA (reference sequence). The CDR3 sequence is 14 residues long. CDR3 nucleotide sequence: TGCAGTGCCAAAACTAGCGGGGGCACCGGGGAGCTGTTTTTT. Translating it yields CSAKTSGGTGELFF.

This chain uses TRBV9 with TRBJ1-2, with a possible D match to TRBD1 (6 bases). From germline, CDR1 is SGDLS and CDR2 YYNGEE. Trimming cost V 3 bases and J 9 bases, with 12 bases left between them. CDR3 length equals 12 residues. The CDR3 spells CASSGRDISYTF. The CDR3 bases are TGTGCCAGCAGCGGCCGGGACATAAGCTACACCTTC.

The chain is built from TRBV5-1 and TRBJ2-1; 9 nucleotides align to TRBD1. CDR1 and CDR2 from the germline V gene are SGHRS and YFSETQ. The CDR3 spans 17 residues. The V and J ends lost 4 bases and 8 bases, in that order; junction bases with no gene match: 16. The CDR3 bases are TGCGCCAGCAGCCCTACCAGACAGGGACAGGGTCGAGATGAGCAGTTCTTC. Protein: CASSPTRQGQGRDEQFF.

The genes are TRBV4-1 and TRBJ2-7; D call uncertain. V shed 6 bases and J shed 5 bases, with 14 bases lying between them. Germline CDR1 and CDR2: MGHRA and YSYEKL. The CDR3 has 13 amino acids. The CDR3 spells CASSPGFSDEQYF. The DNA for the CDR3 is TGCGCCAGCAGTCCGGGCTTCAGCGACGAGCAGTACTTC.

V gene TRBV4-1 combines with J gene TRBJ2-7, with D possibly TRBD1 on 5 matching bases. This CDR3 region has 15 residues. V dropped 5 bases and J dropped 1 base, with 15 bases sitting between them. Germline CDR1 and CDR2: MGHRA and YSYEKL. The CDR3 region has the DNA TGCGCCAGCAGCAGGACGCAGGGAAATTCCTACGAGCAGTACTTC. This translates into CASSRTQGNSYEQYF.

The chain employs TRBV27 and TRBJ1-5; 8 bases are shared with TRBD1. The CDR3 runs to 15 residues. Germline V gene lookup returns CDR1 MNHEY and CDR2 SMNVEV (reference sequence). With V trimmed by 5 bases and J by 5 bases, 8 bases remained unmatched. CDR3 protein: CASSNRDRWDQPQHF. DNA for the CDR3: TGTGCCAGCAGTAACCGGGACAGGTGGGATCAGCCCCAGCATTTT.

The chain is built from TRBV28 and TRBJ1-1; D is uncertain. With 8 bases removed from V and 0 bases from J, the gap between germline ends came to 16 bases. Germline V gene lookup returns CDR1 MDHEN and CDR2 SYDVKM. This CDR3 contains 15 residues. DNA of the CDR3: TGTGCCAGCGCTCTCGTCAGGCCAGTGAACACTGAAGCTTTCTTT. This encodes CASALVRPVNTEAFF.

The chain recombines TRBV5-1 with TRBJ1-2, with 9 bases that match TRBD1. J lost 4 bases, V lost 5 bases, and 12 bases had no gene match. CDR1 and CDR2 (germline): SGHRS, YFSETQ. This CDR3 is built from 16 residues. The CDR3 bases are TGCGCCAGCAGAAATCAATACAGGGGGCGCCGCTATGGCTACACCTTC. This translates into CASRNQYRGRRYGYTF. Full variable domain (rest looked up from reference TRBV5-1 and TRBJ1-2): KAGVTQTPRYLIKTRGQQVTLSCSPISGHRSVSWYQQTPGQGLQFLFEYFSETQRNKGNFPGRFSGRQFSNSRSEMNVSTLELGDSALYLCASRNQYRGRRYGYTFGSGTRLTVV.

The J gene is TRBJ2-2, the V gene TRBV11-2; D might be TRBD2 (5 bases). There are 17 residues in the CDR3. V shed 5 bases and J shed 0 bases, with 16 bases lying between them. Germline CDR1 and CDR2: SGHAT and FQNNGV. CDR3 sequence reads: CASSPSPDGANTGELFF. The CDR3 nucleotides are TGTGCCAGCAGCCCGTCGCCTGACGGGGCGAACACCGGGGAGCTGTTTTTT.

This clonotype was counted between two and nine times. CDR3 sequence reads: CASSSGTRDGYTF. Here the CDR3 DNA reads TGCGCCAGCAGCTCCGGGACACGAGATGGCTACACCTTC. The gene calls are TRBV5-1 and TRBJ1-2; D may be TRBD1 (6 bases). Germline V gene lookup returns CDR1 SGHRS and CDR2 YFSETQ. The CDR3 length is 13 residues. V lost 3 bases to trimming and J lost 6 bases, with 12 bases between them.

V usage is TRBV6-2 or TRBV6-3 and J usage is TRBJ2-7; no definite D call. From germline, CDR1 is MNHEY and CDR2 SVGEGT. The length of the CDR3 is 12 residues. Trimming removed 0 bases from V and 7 bases from J, with 7 bases in between. The CDR3 DNA sequence: TGTGCCAGCAGTTACTCGATAGTGGAGCAGTACTTC. Translating gives CASSYSIVEQYF.

The rearrangement links TRBV30 to TRBJ1-1; a possible D gene is TRBD1 (5 bases). V lost 2 bases and J lost 8, with 9 bases in between. The germline V gene has CDR1 GTSNPN and CDR2 SVGIG (reference sequence). The CDR3 covers 11 residues. The CDR3 nucleotides read TGTGCCTGGAGTAGGGACCTCGAAGCTTTCTTT. The encoded protein is CAWSRDLEAFF.

V and J are TRBV30 and TRBJ2-7; a possible D gene is TRBD1 (5 bases). V lost 2 bases, J lost 3 bases, and 14 bases lay in between. The germline CDR1 and CDR2 sequences are GTSNPN and SVGIG (reference sequence). The CDR3 loop spans 14 amino acids. The CDR3 sequence is CAWSQGSDGYEQYF. In DNA, the CDR3 is TGTGCCTGGAGTCAGGGCTCCGACGGCTACGAGCAGTACTTC. The full variable domain, rest sourced from reference TRBV30 and TRBJ2-7, is SQTIHQWPATLVQPVGSPLSLECTVEGTSNPNLYWYRQAAGRGLQLLFYSVGIGQISSEVPQNLSASRPQDRQFILSSKKLLLSDSGFYLCAWSQGSDGYEQYFGPGTRLTVT.

The table lists this clonotype with many counts. The CDR3 coding sequence is TGTGCCAGCAGTTTCGCAACAGCGGAAAGCTCCTACGAGCAGTACTTC. Translated, it gives CASSFATAESSYEQYF. The V gene is TRBV12-3 or TRBV12-4, the J gene TRBJ2-7; maybe TRBD2 (5 bases). CDR3 length: 16 amino acids. Trimming removed 3 bases at V and 0 bases at J, with 15 bases between.

This clonotype was found a few times. In DNA, the CDR3 is TGTGCCAGCAGTGAAGAGAAGGGGGCGAACACTGAAGCTTTCTTT. Protein: CASSEEKGANTEAFF. The chain links TRBV2 to TRBJ1-1; TRBD1 aligns across 7 bases. Germline V lookup: CDR1 SNHLY, CDR2 FYNNEI. CDR3 length: 15 residues. J gave up 1 base and V 1 base, and 3 bases lay outside the gene matches.

J is TRBJ2-4 and V is TRBV28; D possibly matches TRBD1 or TRBD2 (5 bases each). Trimming cost V 2 bases and J 3 bases, with 17 bases left between them. Germline loops: CDR1 MDHEN, CDR2 SYDVKM. This CDR3 region has 17 residues. CDR3: CASSLNGQGRRKNIQYF. The CDR3 bases are TGTGCCAGCAGTTTAAATGGGCAGGGACGACGCAAAAACATTCAGTACTTC.

This clonotype has just a few counts. This chain links TRBV4-2 with TRBJ2-5; no clear D. Between the trimmed V and J ends, which lost 0 bases and 5 bases, there was a span of 10 bases. Germline loops: CDR1 LGHNA, CDR2 YNFKEQ. The CDR3 is made up of 14 amino acids. In nucleotides, the CDR3 is TGTGCCAGCAGCCAAGAGCACGGATCGGAGACCCAGTACTTC. Amino acids: CASSQEHGSETQYF.